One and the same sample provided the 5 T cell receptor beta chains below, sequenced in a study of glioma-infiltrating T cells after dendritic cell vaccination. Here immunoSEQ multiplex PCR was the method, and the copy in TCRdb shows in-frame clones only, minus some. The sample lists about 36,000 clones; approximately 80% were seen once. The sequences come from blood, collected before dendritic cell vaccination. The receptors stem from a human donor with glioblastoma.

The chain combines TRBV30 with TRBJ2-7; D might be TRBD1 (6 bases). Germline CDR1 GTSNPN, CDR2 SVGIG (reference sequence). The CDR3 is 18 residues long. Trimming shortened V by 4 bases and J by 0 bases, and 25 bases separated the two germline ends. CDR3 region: CAWKVGGGSGISSYEQYF. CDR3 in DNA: TGTGCCTGGAAGGTTGGGGGCGGGTCGGGCATTAGCTCCTACGAGCAGTACTTC.

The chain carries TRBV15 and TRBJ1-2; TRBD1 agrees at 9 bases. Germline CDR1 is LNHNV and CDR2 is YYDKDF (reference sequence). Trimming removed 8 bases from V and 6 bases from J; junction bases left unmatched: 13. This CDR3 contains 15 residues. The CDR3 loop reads CATEDRGRYRHGYTF. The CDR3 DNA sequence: TGTGCCACCGAGGACAGGGGACGCTACCGACATGGCTACACCTTC. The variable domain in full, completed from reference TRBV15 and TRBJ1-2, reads DAMVIQNPRYQVTQFGKPVTLSCSQTLNHNVMYWYQQKSSQAPKLLFHYYDKDFNNEADTPDNFQSRRPNTSFCFLDIRSPGLGDTAMYLCATEDRGRYRHGYTFGSGTRLTVV.

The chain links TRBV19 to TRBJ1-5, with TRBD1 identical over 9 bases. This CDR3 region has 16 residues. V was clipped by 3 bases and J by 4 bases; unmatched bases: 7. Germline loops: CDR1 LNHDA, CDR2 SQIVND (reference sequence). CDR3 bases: TGTGCCAGTAGTATGAGGCGACAGGGGGTTAATCAGCCCCAGCATTTT. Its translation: CASSMRRQGVNQPQHF.

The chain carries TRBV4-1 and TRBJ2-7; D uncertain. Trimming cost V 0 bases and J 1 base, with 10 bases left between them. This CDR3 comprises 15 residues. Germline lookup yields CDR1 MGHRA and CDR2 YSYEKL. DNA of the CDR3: TGCGCCAGCAGCCAAGATCCCCGGAGATCCTACGAGCAGTACTTC. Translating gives CASSQDPRRSYEQYF.

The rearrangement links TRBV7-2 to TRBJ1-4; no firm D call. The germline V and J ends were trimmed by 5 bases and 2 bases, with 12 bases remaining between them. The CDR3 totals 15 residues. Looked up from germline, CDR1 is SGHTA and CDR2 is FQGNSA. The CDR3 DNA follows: TGTGCCAGCAGCCCCCCGGGAGTGACTAATGAAAAACTGTTTTTT. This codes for CASSPPGVTNEKLFF.